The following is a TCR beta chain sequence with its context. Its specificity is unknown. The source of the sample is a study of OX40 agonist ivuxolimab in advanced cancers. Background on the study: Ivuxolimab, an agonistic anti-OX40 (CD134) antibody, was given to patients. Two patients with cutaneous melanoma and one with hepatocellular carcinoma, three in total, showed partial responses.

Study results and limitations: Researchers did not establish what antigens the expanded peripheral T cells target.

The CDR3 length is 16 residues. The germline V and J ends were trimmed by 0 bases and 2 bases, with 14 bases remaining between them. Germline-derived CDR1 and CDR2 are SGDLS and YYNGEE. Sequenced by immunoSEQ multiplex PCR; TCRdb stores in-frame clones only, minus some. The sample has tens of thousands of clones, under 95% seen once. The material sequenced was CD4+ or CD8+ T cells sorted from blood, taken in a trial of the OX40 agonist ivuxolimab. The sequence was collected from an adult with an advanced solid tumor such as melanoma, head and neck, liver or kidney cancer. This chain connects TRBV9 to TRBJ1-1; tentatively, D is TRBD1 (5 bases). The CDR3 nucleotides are TGTGCCAGCAGCGTAGCCCCGGGGCCTTCAAACACTGAAGCTTTCTTT. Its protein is CASSVAPGPSNTEAFF.